One TCR beta chain is described in this entry. What it recognizes is unknown. cDNA prepared by RNA extraction and subsequent reverse transcription served as the template for sequencing. Profiling relied on immunoSEQ multiplex PCR, and the TCRdb table lists in-frame clones only, not all of them. The repertoire holds over 6,500 clones, with around 74% as singletons. Researchers took lesional scalp punch biopsies and peripheral blood from people who were alopecia areata patients. The CDR3 covers 17 residues. Looked up from germline, CDR1 is WNHNN and CDR2 is SYGVQD (reference sequence). V was pared by 2 bases and J by 1 base, with 9 bases of the junction left unmatched. The data stem from a study of CD8+ T cells in alopecia areata. On the study more broadly: Patients received oral tofacitinib, 5 to 10 mg twice daily, for moderate-to-severe alopecia areata. Patients took tofacitinib for 6 to 18 months, followed by 6 drug-free months.

General study points: Sharing of TCR sequences between patients (possibly for HLA-related reasons) was less clear than in mice. Lesional tissue from the scalp (especially in alopecia totalis/universalis) showed higher clonality than normal scalp.

This receptor was identified in a human donor with alopecia areata. This chain joins TRBV10-1 and TRBJ2-7, with 9 bases identical to TRBD1. Sequencing was performed on skin, taken at week 0. The CDR3 DNA reads TGCGCCAGCAGTGAGGTACCCTTGGGACAGGGTTCCTACGAGCAGTACTTC. Protein: CASSEVPLGQGSYEQYF.